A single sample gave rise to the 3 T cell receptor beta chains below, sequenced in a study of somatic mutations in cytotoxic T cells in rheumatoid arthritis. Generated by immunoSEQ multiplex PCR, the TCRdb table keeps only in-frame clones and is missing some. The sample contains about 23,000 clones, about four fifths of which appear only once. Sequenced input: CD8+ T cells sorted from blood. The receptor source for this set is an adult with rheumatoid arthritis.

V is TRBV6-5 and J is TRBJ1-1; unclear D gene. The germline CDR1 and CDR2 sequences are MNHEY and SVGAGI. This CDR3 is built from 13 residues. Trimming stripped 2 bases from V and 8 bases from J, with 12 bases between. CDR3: CASSYGVGFEAFF. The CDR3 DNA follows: TGTGCCAGCAGTTACGGGGTCGGGTTCGAAGCTTTCTTT.

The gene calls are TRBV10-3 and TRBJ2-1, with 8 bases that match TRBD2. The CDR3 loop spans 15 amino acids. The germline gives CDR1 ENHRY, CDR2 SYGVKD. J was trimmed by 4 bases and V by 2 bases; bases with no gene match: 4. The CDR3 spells CAISEPASGYNEQFF. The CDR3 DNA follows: TGTGCCATCAGTGAGCCAGCTAGCGGGTACAATGAGCAGTTCTTC.

Written as DNA, the CDR3 is TGTGCCAGCAGCGTAACCCAGGGATTTTACGCAGATACGCAGTATTTT. Residues: CASSVTQGFYADTQYF. The chain uses TRBV9 and TRBJ2-3; maybe TRBD1 (5 bases). Trimming shortened V by 1 base and J by 4 bases, and 16 bases separated the two germline ends. Germline V gives CDR1 SGDLS, CDR2 YYNGEE. This CDR3 contains 16 residues.